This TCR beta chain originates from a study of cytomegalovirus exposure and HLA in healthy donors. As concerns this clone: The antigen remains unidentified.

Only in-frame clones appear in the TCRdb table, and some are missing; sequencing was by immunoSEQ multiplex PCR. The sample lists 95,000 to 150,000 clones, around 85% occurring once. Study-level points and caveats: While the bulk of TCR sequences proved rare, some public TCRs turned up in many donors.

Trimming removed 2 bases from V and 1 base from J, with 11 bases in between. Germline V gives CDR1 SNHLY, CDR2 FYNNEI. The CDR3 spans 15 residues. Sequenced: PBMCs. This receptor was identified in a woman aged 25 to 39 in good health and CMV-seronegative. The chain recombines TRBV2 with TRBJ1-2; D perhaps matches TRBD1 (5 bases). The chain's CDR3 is CASSEQGGVNYGYTF. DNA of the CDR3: TGTGCCAGCAGTGAACAGGGCGGGGTTAACTATGGCTACACCTTC.